This T cell receptor (beta chain) was sequenced for a study of shared T cell receptors in the human thymus. Profiled with immunoSEQ multiplex PCR; TCRdb holds only in-frame clones, not every one. The table has about 380,000 clones, approximately 95% seen once; the top ten hold approximately 0.02%. The germline V gene has CDR1 GTSNPN and CDR2 SVGIG (reference sequence). CDR3 length: 15 amino acids. V lost 4 bases, J lost 3 bases, and 10 bases stayed unmatched. The TCR was taken from a human donor. The sample consisted of thymocytes. The genes are TRBV30 and TRBJ2-7, with 9 bases aligning to TRBD2. Here the CDR3 reads CAWTIAGEVVYEQYF. CDR3 in DNA: TGTGCCTGGACGATAGCGGGAGAGGTCGTCTACGAGCAGTACTTC.